This TCR beta chain was retrieved from a study of cytomegalovirus exposure and HLA in healthy donors. Study summary: Unique TCRs numbering some 80 million, obtained from HLA-typed donors, made up an early data release.

The length of the CDR3 is 19 residues. CDR1 is SGHVS, CDR2 FQNEAQ, per germline. The J segment lost 5 bases and the V segment lost 5 bases, leaving 14 bases of the junction unmatched. 13 Jbeta primers and 60 Vbeta primers were used for the PCR. Sequencing used immunoSEQ multiplex PCR; TCRdb keeps in-frame clones, though not all of them. Here the sample spans some 200,000 clones, around 75% being singletons. Regarding this clone: Its specificity is unknown.

Findings and limits, study-wide: In a later analysis, TCR beta V- and J-gene trimming showed a link to a missense DCLRE1C variant. The study carried out a later analysis of TCR beta sequences. It associated roughly 17,000 of them with specific HLA alleles at a false discovery rate of 0.05. Among the most significant clusters, several appeared linked to common viral pathogens in a later analysis.

V is TRBV7-8 and J is TRBJ2-1, with TRBD2 matching 14 bases. The sequence was collected from a man aged 35 to 55 in good health and CMV-seropositive. The specimen was PBMCs. The CDR3 reads CASSRGGLAGAIVNNEQFF. The CDR3 region has the DNA TGTGCCAGCAGCCGAGGGGGACTAGCGGGGGCCATAGTCAACAATGAGCAGTTCTTC.